This T cell receptor (beta chain) was captured by sequencing in a study of cytomegalovirus exposure and HLA in healthy donors. About the research overall: The 120 validation repertoires used the same platform as the roughly 700 first-cohort repertoires (as reported by a later analysis).

TCRdb's table, derived via immunoSEQ multiplex PCR, lists solely in-frame clones and lacks some. Among about 110,000 clones listed, around 82% were seen once. Remarks on this clone: What it binds is not known.

Study-wide points: Subsequent analysis found a tendency for first-cohort TCR clusters to co-occur within the 95 to 150 validation repertoires. Cytomegalovirus association was assigned to some 160 TCR beta chains.

Looked up from germline, CDR1 is SGHNT and CDR2 is YYREEE (reference sequence). Trimming at V came to 4 bases and at J to 0 bases, leaving 2 bases not matched to a gene. This CDR3 comprises 15 residues. The rearrangement links TRBV5-4 to TRBJ2-2; 8 bases map to TRBD2. The TCR was taken from a woman aged 18-29 years in good health and CMV-seronegative. The sample comprised PBMCs. The CDR3 loop reads CASSLGGANTGELFF. In DNA form, the CDR3 reads TGTGCCAGCAGCCTCGGGGGGGCGAACACCGGGGAGCTGTTTTTT.